The present entry profiles one T cell receptor (beta chain) with its context. CDR1 and CDR2 (germline): SGDLS, YYNGEE. V shed 1 base and J shed 7 bases, with 14 bases lying between them. The CDR3 length is 15 residues. Template material for amplifying TCR beta CDR3 regions consisted of RNA transcripts. HTBI primers were employed in a first-round RT-PCR of the TCR CDR3. TCRdb analysed the multiplex PCR reads with MiXCR anew, one entry per CDR3 protein. The sample holds 400,000 to 450,000 distinct CDR3 sequences; about 14% are singletons and the top ten take about 13%. The data originate from a study of T cells in Graves' hyperthyroidism and ophthalmopathy.

The TCR originated in a man between 18 and 35 years old with Graves' ophthalmopathy. Material: blood. The V call is TRBV9, the J call TRBJ2-2; D is possibly TRBD1 (6 bases). The CDR3 DNA is TGTGCCAGCAGCGTACTACAGGGTTTGGACGGGGAGCTGTTTTTT. It specifies CASSVLQGLDGELFF.